Below are 9 T cell receptor beta chains sequenced from a single sample in a study of CD8+CD57+ T cells in acquired aplastic anemia (dated by TCRdb to 2016 to 2018). Reads for this sample came from an Illumina HiSeq 2000. TCR beta VDJ combination and CDR3 sequence profiling used genomic DNA as the template. TCRdb trimmed public reads at Q25 via fastp, called clones via MiXCR and kept in-frame beta chains. CDR3 protein duplicates are merged, each entry listing the most common genes and DNA. The sample records about half a million distinct CDR3 sequences, about a third of which are singletons. The ten biggest clones cover under 0.95% of the sample. Patients chosen for sequencing had shown expansion of CD8+CD57+ cells by flow cytometry. The sequenced sample was sorted CD4+, CD8+, or CD8+CD57+ T cells (not recorded which) from PBMCs. These receptors were obtained from a human donor with aplastic anemia.

This clonotype was observed a handful of times. The chain has TRBV11-2 and TRBJ1-6; 7 nucleotides line up with TRBD1. The trim removed 4 bases at V and 9 bases at J, leaving 15 bases unmatched. This CDR3 comprises 17 residues. The germline V gene has CDR1 SGHAT and CDR2 FQNNGV. CDR3 bases: TGTGCCAGCAGCTACCAGACAGGGCGAATGGGCGGTTCACCCCTCCACTTT. Translated, it gives CASSYQTGRMGGSPLHF.

Note on this clonotype: Since the CDR3 does not end with the conserved phenylalanine or tryptophan, this likely comes from a read error. This chain uses TRBV2 with TRBJ2-7; 11 bases align to TRBD2. J was trimmed by 6 bases and V by 6 bases; bases with no gene match: 10. This CDR3 region has 15 residues. Germline values: CDR1 SNHLY, CDR2 FYNNEI. CDR3 coding DNA: TGTGCCAGCAGGGACAGACTAGCGGGAACGTGCGAGCAGTACTCC. This sequence encodes CASRDRLAGTCEQYS.

This clonotype has at least ten counts. This chain joins TRBV4-2 and TRBJ1-2; D remains unclear. CDR1 LGHNA and CDR2 YNFKEQ come from the germline V gene. V was pared by 0 bases and J by 3 bases, with 5 bases between. This CDR3 comprises 13 residues. In DNA form, the CDR3 reads TGTGCCAGCAGCCAAGAAAGGGACTATGGCTACACCTTC. Amino acid sequence: CASSQERDYGYTF.

The rearrangement uses TRBV2 and TRBJ2-7, with 10 bases matching TRBD2. Germline V lookup: CDR1 SNHLY, CDR2 FYNNEI. The V segment lost 7 bases and the J segment 3 bases; nucleotides outside the gene matches: 9. The CDR3 runs to 15 residues. The CDR3 region has the DNA TGTGCCAGCACGAGCGGGAGGGCTGGTGGCTACGAGCAGTACTTC. This codes for CASTSGRAGGYEQYF.

V and J are TRBV11-2 and TRBJ2-1; TRBD1 agrees at 9 bases. This CDR3 contains 14 residues. V shed 3 bases, J shed 9 bases, and the junction held 6 bases outside the gene matches. Germline CDR1 SGHAT, CDR2 FQNNGV. This chain's CDR3 is CASSFGQGLVEQFF. CDR3 DNA sequence: TGTGCCAGCAGCTTCGGACAGGGGTTGGTTGAGCAGTTCTTC.

This clonotype was recorded many times. The rearrangement uses TRBV20-1 and TRBJ1-2, with D maybe TRBD1 (5 bases). V was shortened by 3 bases and J by 4 bases, with 9 bases between the two germline ends. The CDR3 consists of 12 residues. Germline CDR1 reads DFQATT; CDR2 reads SNEGSKA (reference sequence). Written as DNA, the CDR3 is TGCAGTGCTAGTGACAGAACCTATGGCTACACCTTC. Protein product: CSASDRTYGYTF.

This clonotype was seen only a few times. In nucleotides, the CDR3 is TGTGCCAGCAGCGAGGACACCCTGAGGAACACCGGGGAGCTGTTTTTT. This gives the protein CASSEDTLRNTGELFF. The gene calls are TRBV2 and TRBJ2-2, with D possibly matching TRBD1 (5 bases). V was trimmed by 6 bases and J by 1 base, leaving 15 bases between them. The CDR3 spans 16 residues. CDR1 and CDR2 (germline): SNHLY, FYNNEI.

Notes on this clonotype: This CDR3 fails to terminate in the conserved phenylalanine or tryptophan, so it likely reflects a read error. The rearrangement uses TRBV2 and TRBJ1-5, with unresolved D. The V gene's germline CDR1 is SNHLY and CDR2 FYNNEI. The CDR3 covers 12 residues. CDR3 nucleotides: TGTGCCAGCAGTGAAAGTAACCAGCTCCAGCATCTT. This sequence encodes CASSESNQLQHL.

The V gene is TRBV6-5, the J gene TRBJ1-1; weak D call: TRBD1 (6 bases). Trimming left V 2 bases short and J 4 bases short, with 8 bases between. CDR3 length equals 13 residues. Germline CDR1 MNHEY, CDR2 SVGAGI. The CDR3 here is CASSYDRITEAFF. For the CDR3, the DNA is TGTGCCAGCAGTTACGACAGGATCACTGAAGCTTTCTTT.